This T cell receptor beta chain was identified during a study of cytomegalovirus exposure and HLA in healthy donors (TCRdb year 2017). About the study as a whole: According to a later analysis, one platform produced both the roughly 110 validation repertoires and the approximately 660 repertoires of the first cohort. Along with the approximately 620-subject first cohort, a separate validation cohort of over a hundred different subjects was used. The aim of the study was to test whether cataloging public T cell receptors could identify signatures of past pathogen exposure. To predict cytomegalovirus infection status, the study combined high-throughput TCR immunosequencing, statistical association of individual TCRs with disease status, and machine learning. Overall study outcomes, separate from this receptor: Most TCR sequences were seen in very few donors, while some public TCRs were found in many individuals. The study gave a list of 150 to 200 TCR beta chains associated with cytomegalovirus. In both the original and validation cohorts, the classifier was reported to diagnose cytomegalovirus status with high specificity and sensitivity. The authors suggested that the approach could potentially be extended to other disease states and immunological phenotypes. A later analysis lacked HLA typing for the validation cohort, so it scored co-occurrence in that cohort across all 120 or so repertoires. Subsequent analysis determined that TCRs grouped into clusters in the first cohort also showed a tendency toward co-occurrence across the 120 or so validation repertoires, and approximately 94% of cluster scores exceeded 0. In vitro tests confirmed that three of the cytomegalovirus-associated TCR beta chains recognize cytomegalovirus antigens.

Separate from the approximately 670-subject first cohort, the validation cohort of about 120 subjects was the group to which the donors belonged. On this clone itself: Which antigen it targets is not known. No base quality values were provided; no much bigger clone lies one nucleotide off.

Libraries were made using the immunoSEQ multiplex PCR assay. Processing in the source paper ran as follows. A statistical classification framework was built to diagnose cytomegalovirus status from the catalog of TCR beta chain sequences. The source is immuneACCESS, and TCRdb retained only in-frame sequences with V and J called. Part of the clones is not carried over; for the studies checked, unresolved V genes explain less than half of this, and the remainder is unexplained. The V and J calls and clone size come from that table; D and trimming were worked out from the DNA. The sample profile shows roughly 70,000 clones; approximately 97% of them were found once. The ten largest account for around 1.5% of the sample. The sample taken for sequencing was PBMCs. This receptor was obtained from a woman in her late teens or twenties in good health and CMV-seropositive.

The nucleotide sequence is given as TGTGCCAGCTCACTCAGGACAGGCAACACTGAAGCTTTCTTT. It translates to CASSLRTGNTEAFF. The rearrangement combines TRBV18 with TRBJ1-1; the junction holds 7 bases that match TRBD1. The germline V gene encodes CDR1 KGHSH and CDR2 LQKENI. For this chain, trimming is 4 bases at the V end and 2 bases at the J end, and the number of junction bases without a gene match is 4. The CDR3 starts with the cysteine, ends with the phenylalanine, and has 14 residues. The sequence is cut down to CDR3 DNA, 42 bases in frame from base 1.